These 22 T cell receptor beta chains came from one sample sequenced in a study of blood T cell repertoires in COVID-19. Produced via immunoSEQ multiplex PCR; TCRdb's table is partial and in-frame only. The repertoire holds 100,000 to 130,000 clones, with around 88% as singletons. The sample comprised peripheral blood. Receptors originate from a man aged 50 to 59 with active or convalescent COVID-19.

The chain has TRBV5-1 and TRBJ2-5, with 8 bases lining up with TRBD2. The germline CDR1 and CDR2 sequences are SGHRS and YFSETQ. The CDR3 is 15 residues long. V dropped 5 bases and J dropped 5; count of bases not matched to a gene: 11. This chain's CDR3 is CASRASGRGGETQYF. CDR3 in DNA: TGCGCCAGCAGGGCAAGCGGGAGAGGCGGGGAGACCCAGTACTTC.

The gene calls are TRBV28 and TRBJ2-7, with TRBD2 matching over 9 bases. Unmatched junction bases numbered 9, after V lost 4 bases and J lost 2 bases. The length of the CDR3 is 16 residues. From germline, CDR1 is MDHEN and CDR2 SYDVKM. The CDR3 region has the DNA TGTGCCAGCAGTTCCGGGACTAGCATCCGCACCTACGAGCAGTACTTC. Residues: CASSSGTSIRTYEQYF.

The V call is TRBV5-8, the J call TRBJ1-1; weak D call: TRBD1 (5 bases). The V end lost 0 bases, the J end lost 5 bases, and 14 bases lay between the germline ends. CDR1 SGHTS and CDR2 YDEGEE come from the germline V gene. This CDR3 comprises 15 residues. The CDR3 region is CASSLVPGSWTEAFF. CDR3 sequence (DNA): TGTGCCAGCAGCTTGGTTCCAGGGTCGTGGACTGAAGCTTTCTTT.

This clone was counted only a few times. V is TRBV2 and J is TRBJ2-5, with TRBD2 matching 15 bases. This CDR3 has 18 amino acids. CDR1 is SNHLY and CDR2 is FYNNEI in the germline V gene. V dropped 6 bases and J dropped 4; count of bases not matched to a gene: 12. CDR3: CASSLRPGLAGGGETQYF. CDR3 DNA: TGTGCCAGCAGCCTGAGGCCGGGACTAGCGGGAGGAGGAGAGACCCAGTACTTC.

CDR3 DNA sequence: TGCGCCAGCAGCTTGCCAGGGGGGACAGATACGCAGTATTTT. This codes for CASSLPGGTDTQYF. V gene TRBV5-1 combines with J gene TRBJ2-3; maybe TRBD1 (7 bases). There are 14 residues in the CDR3. V lost 1 base and J 3 bases, leaving 9 bases between the germline ends. Germline V gives CDR1 SGHRS, CDR2 YFSETQ.

The V and J genes are TRBV27 and TRBJ2-4; TRBD2 matches 8 bases. CDR3 length equals 16 residues. Per germline, CDR1 MNHEY and CDR2 SMNVEV (reference sequence). V gave up 5 bases and J gave up 1 base; unmatched junction bases: 7. In DNA form, the CDR3 reads TGTGCCAGCAGTAGAGCCGGGGGGGTGGCCAAAAACATTCAGTACTTC. Its translation: CASSRAGGVAKNIQYF.

The count of this clone is one. The rearrangement joins TRBV23-1 to TRBJ2-1, with 7 positions matching TRBD2. TRBV23-1 is an open reading frame, and its role is uncertain. This CDR3 comprises 16 residues. After removal of 9 bases from V and 4 bases from J, the junction contained 15 bases not matched to a gene. CDR3 nucleotide sequence: TGCGCCAGGAGGGGCCCTACGCGGGAGAAATACAATGAGCAGTTCTTC. This encodes CARRGPTREKYNEQFF.

The chain couples TRBV3-1 (or the pseudogene TRBV3-2) to TRBJ2-3; possible D gene TRBD2, 5 bases. CDR3 length: 12 residues. Trimming shortened V by 8 bases and J by 11 bases, and 17 bases separated the two germline ends. Germline lookup yields CDR1 LGHDT and CDR2 YNNKEL (reference sequence). CDR3 nucleotide sequence: TGTGCCAGCCGTAGCCGGAGCGGAAAGCAGTATTTT. Protein product: CASRSRSGKQYF.

The chain couples TRBV9 to TRBJ2-5; 10 nucleotides align to TRBD1. The length of the CDR3 is 16 residues. The germline V gene encodes CDR1 SGDLS and CDR2 YYNGEE. V dropped 0 bases and J dropped 3; count of bases not matched to a gene: 5. This CDR3 is CASSVVAGTGEETQYF. The CDR3, as DNA: TGTGCCAGCAGCGTAGTAGCCGGGACAGGGGAAGAGACCCAGTACTTC.

The V and J genes are TRBV29-1 and TRBJ1-1; D gene uncertain. Trimming removed 1 base from V and 7 bases from J, with 10 bases in between. This CDR3 has 12 residues. CDR1 SQVTM and CDR2 ANQGSEA come from the germline V gene. The CDR3 sequence is CSVEVGGFEAFF. The CDR3 nucleotides are TGCAGCGTTGAAGTAGGAGGTTTTGAAGCTTTCTTT. Full variable domain (rest looked up from reference TRBV29-1 and TRBJ1-1): SAVISQKPSRDICQRGTSLTIQCQVDSQVTMMFWYRQQPGQSLTLIATANQGSEATYESGFVIDKFPISRPNLTFSTLTVSNMSPEDSSIYLCSVEVGGFEAFFGQGTRLTVV.

J is TRBJ1-2 and V is TRBV6-5; 7 bases align to TRBD1. The CDR3 extends over 14 amino acids. The V and J ends lost 2 bases and 8 bases, in that order; junction bases with no gene match: 8. Germline lookup yields CDR1 MNHEY and CDR2 SVGAGI. For the CDR3, the DNA is TGTGCCAGCAGTTACCTGAGGGGGCGTTGGGGCTACACCTTC. Residues: CASSYLRGRWGYTF.

The chain links TRBV13 to TRBJ1-4; D may be TRBD1 (6 bases). The CDR3 extends over 14 amino acids. V gave up 5 bases and J gave up 8 bases, with 15 bases separating them. Germline CDR1 PRHDT, CDR2 FYEKMQ (reference sequence). This CDR3 reads CASSARQAGEKLFF. The CDR3 DNA is TGTGCCAGCAGCGCGAGACAGGCAGGCGAAAAACTGTTTTTT.

In the case of this clone: Within the sample, other DNA sequences also encode this same CDR3. The chain carries TRBV19 and TRBJ1-1; TRBD1 matches 8 bases. This CDR3 contains 14 residues. The J segment lost 1 base and the V segment lost 6 bases, leaving 4 bases of the junction unmatched. Germline V gene data show CDR1 as LNHDA and CDR2 as SQIVND (reference sequence). CDR3 loop: CASRTGQGNTEAFF. In DNA, the CDR3 is TGTGCCAGTAGGACAGGACAGGGGAACACTGAAGCTTTCTTT. Full variable domain (rest looked up from reference TRBV19 and TRBJ1-1): DGGITQSPKYLFRKEGQNVTLSCEQNLNHDAMYWYRQDPGQGLRLIYYSQIVNDFQKGDIAEGYSVSREKKESFPLTVTSAQKNPTAFYLCASRTGQGNTEAFFGQGTRLTVV.

The V call is TRBV3-1 (or the pseudogene TRBV3-2), the J call TRBJ2-7, with D perhaps TRBD2 (5 bases). The CDR3 is made up of 14 amino acids. The germline gives CDR1 LGHDT, CDR2 YNNKEL (reference sequence). The germline V and J ends were trimmed by 5 bases and 0 bases, with 11 bases remaining between them. The CDR3 is CASSSSWSSYEQYF. The CDR3 bases are TGTGCCAGCAGCTCTAGCTGGAGCTCCTACGAGCAGTACTTC.

The V call is TRBV30, the J call TRBJ1-5; TRBD1 matches at 8 bases. Per the germline V gene, CDR1 is GTSNPN and CDR2 is SVGIG (reference sequence). The CDR3 extends over 14 amino acids. Losses at the gene ends were 0 bases for V and 5 bases for J; bases not matched to a gene: 3. Here the CDR3 reads CAWSVQGVHQPQHF. The DNA of the CDR3 is TGTGCCTGGAGTGTACAGGGGGTCCATCAGCCCCAGCATTTT. The whole variable domain, filled in from reference TRBV30 and TRBJ1-5, reads SQTIHQWPATLVQPVGSPLSLECTVEGTSNPNLYWYRQAAGRGLQLLFYSVGIGQISSEVPQNLSASRPQDRQFILSSKKLLLSDSGFYLCAWSVQGVHQPQHFGDGTRLSIL.

This chain links TRBV29-1 with TRBJ2-3; 8 bases are a match to TRBD2. After removal of 6 bases from V and 4 bases from J, the junction contained 9 bases not matched to a gene. Germline V CDR1 and CDR2: SQVTM, ANQGSEA. This CDR3 comprises 14 residues. CDR3 bases: TGCAGCGTCACAGAAGGCGGGAGGCCAGATACGCAGTATTTT. This encodes CSVTEGGRPDTQYF.

This chain joins TRBV27 and TRBJ1-6; D is possibly TRBD1 (5 bases). The CDR3 length is 14 residues. Germline CDR1 is MNHEY and CDR2 is SMNVEV (reference sequence). The V gene lost 5 bases and the J gene lost 10 bases, with 15 bases spanning the gap. The DNA for the CDR3 is TGTGCCAGCAGTCCCGGGGGAGGCGGGTCACCCCTCCACTTT. This codes for CASSPGGGGSPLHF.

In its sample, this clone was seen once. V gene TRBV13 combines with J gene TRBJ1-1; possibly TRBD1 for D (5 bases). The CDR3 has 13 residues. With 3 bases removed from V and 4 bases from J, the gap between germline ends came to 9 bases. Germline assignment: CDR1 PRHDT and CDR2 FYEKMQ (reference sequence). The CDR3 is CASSLQTATEAFF. As DNA, the CDR3 is TGTGCCAGCAGCTTGCAGACAGCCACTGAAGCTTTCTTT.

The chain recombines TRBV4-1 with TRBJ1-5; 10 nucleotides line up with TRBD1. Per germline, CDR1 MGHRA and CDR2 YSYEKL. The J segment lost 7 bases and the V segment lost 3 bases, leaving 6 bases of the junction unmatched. The CDR3 has 15 amino acids. Written as DNA, the CDR3 is TGCGCCAGCAGCCAGACAGGGGGCGCGTTGCAGCCCCAGCATTTT. It yields the protein CASSQTGGALQPQHF.

Only one count was recorded for this clone. In DNA, the CDR3 is TGTGCCAGCAGCCCCGGGACAGGGGGGGGCAATGAGCAGTTCTTC. This gives the protein CASSPGTGGGNEQFF. The chain has TRBV6-5 and TRBJ2-1; 11 bases match TRBD1. Germline CDR1 reads MNHEY; CDR2 reads SVGAGI. The trim removed 6 bases at V and 6 bases at J, leaving 7 bases unmatched. The CDR3 consists of 15 residues.

The rearrangement joins TRBV20-1 to TRBJ1-5; D might be TRBD1 (5 bases). Germline V gives CDR1 DFQATT, CDR2 SNEGSKA (reference sequence). V lost 3 bases and J 3 bases, leaving 12 bases between the germline ends. The CDR3 totals 14 residues. CDR3 loop: CSASRGGDNQPQHF. DNA for the CDR3: TGCAGTGCTAGTAGGGGAGGGGACAATCAGCCCCAGCATTTT.

Turning to this clone: One end of the junction varies from germline; a read error may be responsible. The chain joins TRBV7-7 to TRBJ2-3; TRBD1 agrees at 7 bases. This CDR3 region has 14 residues. Germline V gives CDR1 SSHAT, CDR2 FNYEAQ (reference sequence). The CDR3 is CASSPLTGFHTQYF. The DNA for the CDR3 is TGTGCTAGCAGCCCCTTGACAGGGTTCCATACGCAGTATTTT.